Given below is one T cell receptor (beta chain) in context. Its antigen target is currently unknown. Base quality data are lacking; no much larger clone is found one base away. The source of the sample is a study of shared clonotypes between healthy human individuals (dated by TCRdb to 2020 to 2021). As for the study more broadly: A couple of women and three men aged 18 to 49 years were included in the cohort. For each donor, CD4 naive and CD4 memory were each run on three plates, CD8 naive on two plates, and CD8 memory on one plate. To estimate repertoire size and how much clonotypes are shared between individuals, the study performed deep sequencing of blood TCR repertoires from 4 to 6 healthy adults. To increase sequencing depth and limit assay-specific biases, TCR repertoire library preparation and sequencing were carried out by different laboratories using diverse techniques. Per donor, leukapheresis produced somewhere between about 0.94 and 9.5 billion PBMCs. Broader findings and caveats from the paper: Sampling was restricted to blood, and TCR repertoires in tissues likely differ from the TCR repertoires found in blood. Even with the large sequencing depth, rarefaction of the sorted-subset datasets indicated that sequencing was incomplete. Estimated clonotype richness was generally larger for naive than for memory subsets. The small number of donors limited the genetic and exposure-history diversity represented. Pairwise subsampling led to the expectation that sequencing depth would affect the degree of clonotype sharing among donors. Clonotypes shared by all four sorted-subset donors showed higher generation probabilities than non-shared clonotypes. Across several donors, approximately 5% of naive CD4, approximately 4% of naive CD8, approximately 2.5% of memory CD4, and 0.4% to 0.45% of memory CD8 clonotypes were shared.

Sequences SNHLY (CDR1) and FYNNEI (CDR2) are obtained from the germline V gene. CDR3 length: 14 amino acids, cysteine to phenylalanine. Solely the CDR3 DNA is kept, with 42 bases framed from the first base. Trimming leaves V shorter by 7 bases and J shorter by 7 bases, with the junction holding 8 bases beyond the gene matches. Using the deep immunoSEQ assay, multiplex PCR amplified TCR CDR3 regions from genomic DNA. Extracted genomic DNA from each cell subset was spread evenly across all wells of several immunoSEQ 96-well plates, with each plate serving as a replicate. For sorted subsets, roughly 200 ng of genomic DNA, equivalent to roughly 33,000 T cell genomes, went into each replicate PCR. Purified libraries were quantified with a Qubit 3.0 fluorometer, sized on a Bioanalyzer 2100, and re-quantified with the KAPA Library Quantification kit. A separate single-read 150-cycle Illumina NextSeq 550 flow cell was used to sequence each immunoSEQ 96-well plate. As for the authors' bioinformatics: Because the immunoSEQ output held only junctional sequences and lacked quality scores, the filtering could not match the filtering applied to full-length reads. To assign V/J genes and CDR3, sequences were annotated using PyIR, a Python wrapper for IgBLAST v1.9, with IMGT germline references. Reads were removed for weak V/J assignments (E-value above 1e-6), missing CDR3, stop codons, out-of-frame junctions, or ambiguous translated residues. V3J clonotypes were defined by identical inferred V gene, J gene, and CDR3 amino acid sequence. Percentage overlap between repertoires was computed as shared unique clonotypes divided by the size of the smaller repertoire. RTK rarefaction, the Chao1 estimator, and Recon v2.1 estimates of unobserved clonotypes were used to assess repertoire richness. Generation probabilities for all TCRbeta clonotypes obtained by the gDNA method from several donors were computed using OLGA. What TCRdb holds here is the immuneACCESS table cut down to in-frame rearrangements. Part of the clones is not present; checked against another copy, under half of the missing clones reflect an unresolved V gene, and the others are unexplained. That table furnishes V, J and clone size, whereas the DNA furnished D and trimming. The sample table shows approximately 2.3 million clones, and 85% to 95% are seen once. The leading ten clones occupy 0.35% to 0.5% of the sample.

Donors were healthy HIV-negative adults with no recently reported acute infections or vaccinations. All donors were Caucasian adults living in Nashville, Tennessee, USA. Magnetic negative selection was used to enrich CD4+ T cells, after which naive cells were positively selected on CD45RA and the negative fraction became the memory subset. Blood was obtained by leukapheresis, after which PBMCs were separated by Ficoll-Histopaque density gradient centrifugation and cryopreserved in liquid nitrogen vapor phase. Analytical flow cytometry was used to check the purity and quantity of each magnetically sorted T cell population. Genomic DNA was isolated from each sorted fraction and quantified by UV absorbance on a Nanodrop 2000c.

This clonotype was sampled from a man aged 18 to 30 in good health. Some clones in this sample may be carry-over from other donors' samples. Sequencing was carried out using naive CD4+ T cells from PBMCs. The sample's cell subset or site label, decoded: CD45RA+ positively selected. The V and J segments used are TRBV2 and TRBJ2-5, with 11 bases in between that match TRBD1. Here the CDR3 is given as CASILLGTGGTQYF. The sequenced DNA: TGTGCCAGCATCCTTCTCGGGACAGGGGGGACCCAGTACTTC.